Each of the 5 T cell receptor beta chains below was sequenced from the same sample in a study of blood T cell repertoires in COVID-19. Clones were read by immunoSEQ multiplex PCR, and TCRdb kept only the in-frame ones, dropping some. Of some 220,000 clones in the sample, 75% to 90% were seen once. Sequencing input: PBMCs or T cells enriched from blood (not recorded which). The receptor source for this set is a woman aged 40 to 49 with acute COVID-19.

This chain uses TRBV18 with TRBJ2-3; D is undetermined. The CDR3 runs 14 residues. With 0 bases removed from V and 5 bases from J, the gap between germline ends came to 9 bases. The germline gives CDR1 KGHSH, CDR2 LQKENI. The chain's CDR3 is CASSPPSVKDTQYF. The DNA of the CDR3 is TGTGCCAGCTCACCACCGTCCGTTAAAGATACGCAGTATTTT.

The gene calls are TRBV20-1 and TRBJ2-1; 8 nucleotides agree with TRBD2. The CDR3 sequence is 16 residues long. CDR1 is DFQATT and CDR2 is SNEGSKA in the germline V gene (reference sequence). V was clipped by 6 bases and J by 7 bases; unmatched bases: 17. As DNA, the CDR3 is TGCAGTGCAAGTGGCACTAGCGGCGGGCTGGGGAATGAGCAGTTCTTC. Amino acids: CSASGTSGGLGNEQFF.

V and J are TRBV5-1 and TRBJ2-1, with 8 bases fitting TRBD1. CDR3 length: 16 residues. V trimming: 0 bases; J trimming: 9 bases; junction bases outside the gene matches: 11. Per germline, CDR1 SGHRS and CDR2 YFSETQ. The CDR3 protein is CASSLELRQGAGEQFF. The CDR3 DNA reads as TGCGCCAGCAGCTTGGAACTGAGGCAGGGGGCGGGTGAGCAGTTCTTC.

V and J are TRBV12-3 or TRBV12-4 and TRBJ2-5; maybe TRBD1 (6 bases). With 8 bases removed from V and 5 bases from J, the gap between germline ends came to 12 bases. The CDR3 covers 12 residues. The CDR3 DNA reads TGTGCCAGCTCTAACCAGGGGGAGACCCAGTACTTC. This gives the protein CASSNQGETQYF.

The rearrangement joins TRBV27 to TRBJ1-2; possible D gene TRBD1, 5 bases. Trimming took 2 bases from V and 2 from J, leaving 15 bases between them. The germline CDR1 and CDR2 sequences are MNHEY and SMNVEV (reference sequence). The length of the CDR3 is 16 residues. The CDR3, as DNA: TGTGCCAGCAGTTTAGTCCCCCAGACAGAAAACTATGGCTACACCTTC. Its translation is CASSLVPQTENYGYTF.